This T cell receptor (beta chain) was sequenced during a study of monozygotic twins with cystic fibrosis. This CDR3 is 15 amino acids long. The ends lost 0 bases at V and 1 base at J; junction bases unmatched: 0. Germline CDR1 reads MRHNA; CDR2 reads SNTAGT. Of note for this clone: The target antigen is unknown.

Study-wide results and limits: Co-twins had the most similar V usage for 13 of 16 pairs, J for 8.

Only in-frame clones appear in the TCRdb table, and some are missing; sequencing was by immunoSEQ multiplex PCR. Altogether about 25,000 clones are present, 90% being singletons, with the ten largest covering around 0.56%. The receptor comes from a girl aged 2 to 10 with cystic fibrosis. The V call is TRBV6-4, the J call TRBJ2-3; 8 bases line up with TRBD2. The source material was blood. This CDR3 reads CASSDSSGGTDTQYF. In nucleotides, the CDR3 is TGTGCCAGCAGTGACTCTAGCGGGGGCACAGATACGCAGTATTTT.